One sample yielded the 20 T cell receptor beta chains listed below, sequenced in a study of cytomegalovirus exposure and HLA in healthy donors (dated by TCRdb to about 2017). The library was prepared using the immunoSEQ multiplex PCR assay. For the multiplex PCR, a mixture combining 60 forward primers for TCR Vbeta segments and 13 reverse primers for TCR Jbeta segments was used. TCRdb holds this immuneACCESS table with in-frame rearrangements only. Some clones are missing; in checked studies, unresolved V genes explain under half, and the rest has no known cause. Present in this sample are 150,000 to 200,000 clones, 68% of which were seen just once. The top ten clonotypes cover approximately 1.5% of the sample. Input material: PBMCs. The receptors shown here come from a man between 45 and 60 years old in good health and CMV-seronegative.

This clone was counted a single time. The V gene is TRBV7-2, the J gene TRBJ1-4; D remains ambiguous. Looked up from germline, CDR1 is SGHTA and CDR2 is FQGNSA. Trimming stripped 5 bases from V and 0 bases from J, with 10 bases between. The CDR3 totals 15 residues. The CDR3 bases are TGTGCCAGCAGCCTCGCACGGGCAACTAATGAAAAACTGTTTTTT. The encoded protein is CASSLARATNEKLFF.

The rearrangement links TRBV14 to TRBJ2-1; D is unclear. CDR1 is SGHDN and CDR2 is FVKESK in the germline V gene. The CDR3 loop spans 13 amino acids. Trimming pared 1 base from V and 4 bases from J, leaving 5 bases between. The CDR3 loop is CASSQVTYNEQFF. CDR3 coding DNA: TGTGCCAGCAGCCAAGTCACTTACAATGAGCAGTTCTTC.

This CDR3 reads CASSLAAMTGNEKLFF. CDR3 bases: TGCGCCAGCAGCTTGGCCGCGATGACAGGGAATGAAAAACTGTTTTTT. The V and J genes are TRBV5-1 and TRBJ1-4; 7 bases agree with TRBD1. The ends lost 0 bases at V and 5 bases at J; junction bases unmatched: 7. CDR3 length: 16 residues. CDR1 is SGHRS, CDR2 YFSETQ, per germline.

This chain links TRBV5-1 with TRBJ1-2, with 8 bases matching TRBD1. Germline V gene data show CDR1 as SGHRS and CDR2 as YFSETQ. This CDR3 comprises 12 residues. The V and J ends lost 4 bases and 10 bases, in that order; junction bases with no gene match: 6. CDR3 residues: CASSPGQAPYTF. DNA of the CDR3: TGCGCCAGCAGCCCGGGACAGGCCCCCTACACCTTC.

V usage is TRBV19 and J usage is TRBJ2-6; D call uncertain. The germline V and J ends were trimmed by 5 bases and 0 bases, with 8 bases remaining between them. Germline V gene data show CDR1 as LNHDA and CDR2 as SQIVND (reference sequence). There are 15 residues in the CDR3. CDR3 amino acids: CASSPGSSGANVLTF. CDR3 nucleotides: TGTGCCAGTAGTCCAGGTAGCTCTGGGGCCAACGTCCTGACTTTC.

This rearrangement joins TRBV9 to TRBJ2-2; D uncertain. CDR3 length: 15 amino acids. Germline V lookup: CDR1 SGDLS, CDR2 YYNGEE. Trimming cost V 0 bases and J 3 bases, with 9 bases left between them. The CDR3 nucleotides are TGTGCCAGCAGCGTAGTTGGGCAACACACCGGGGAGCTGTTTTTT. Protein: CASSVVGQHTGELFF.

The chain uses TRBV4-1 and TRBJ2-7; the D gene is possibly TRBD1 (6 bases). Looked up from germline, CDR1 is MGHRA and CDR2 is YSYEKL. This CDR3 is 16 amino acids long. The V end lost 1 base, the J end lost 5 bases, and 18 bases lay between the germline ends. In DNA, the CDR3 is TGCGCCAGCAGCCAAGTCGTCAGGACAGTGGTCGACGAGCAGTACTTC. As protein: CASSQVVRTVVDEQYF.

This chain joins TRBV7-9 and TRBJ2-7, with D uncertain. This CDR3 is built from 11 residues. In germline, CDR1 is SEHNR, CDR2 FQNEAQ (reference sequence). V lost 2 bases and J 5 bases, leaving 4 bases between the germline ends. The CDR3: CASSLRDEQYF. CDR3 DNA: TGTGCCAGCAGCTTACGGGACGAGCAGTACTTC.

CDR3 nucleotides: TGCGCCAGCAGCTTCACAGGGGTAAACACTGAAGCTTTCTTT. It yields the protein CASSFTGVNTEAFF. The chain joins TRBV5-1 to TRBJ1-1, with 7 bases fitting TRBD1. CDR3 length: 14 amino acids. V lost 2 bases, J lost 2 bases, and 3 bases stayed unmatched. Germline CDR1 SGHRS, CDR2 YFSETQ.

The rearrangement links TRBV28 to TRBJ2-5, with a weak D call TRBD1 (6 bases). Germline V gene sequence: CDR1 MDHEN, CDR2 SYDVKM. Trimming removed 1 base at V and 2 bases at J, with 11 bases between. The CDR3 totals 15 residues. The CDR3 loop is CASSLSGALQETQYF. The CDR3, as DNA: TGTGCCAGCAGTTTATCAGGGGCCCTTCAAGAGACCCAGTACTTC.

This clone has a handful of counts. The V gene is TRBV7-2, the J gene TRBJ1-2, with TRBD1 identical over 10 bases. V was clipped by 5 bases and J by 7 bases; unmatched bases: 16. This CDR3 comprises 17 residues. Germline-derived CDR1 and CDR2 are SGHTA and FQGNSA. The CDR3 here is CASSQNPGQGGYGGYTF. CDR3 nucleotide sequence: TGTGCCAGCAGCCAAAACCCCGGACAGGGGGGTTATGGTGGCTACACCTTC. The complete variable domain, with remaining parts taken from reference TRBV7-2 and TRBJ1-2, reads GAGVSQSPSNKVTEKGKDVELRCDPISGHTALYWYRQSLGQGLEFLIYFQGNSAPDKSGLPSDRFSAERTGGSVSTLTIQRTQQEDSAVYLCASSQNPGQGGYGGYTFGSGTRLTVV.

DNA for the CDR3: TGCGCCAGCCGATCGGATGTGGACAGGGGCTATGGCTACACCTTC. Translated: CASRSDVDRGYGYTF. This chain connects TRBV5-1 to TRBJ1-2; 9 bases agree with TRBD1. V dropped 7 bases and J dropped 4; count of bases not matched to a gene: 11. CDR1 is SGHRS and CDR2 is YFSETQ in the germline V gene. The CDR3 is made up of 15 amino acids.

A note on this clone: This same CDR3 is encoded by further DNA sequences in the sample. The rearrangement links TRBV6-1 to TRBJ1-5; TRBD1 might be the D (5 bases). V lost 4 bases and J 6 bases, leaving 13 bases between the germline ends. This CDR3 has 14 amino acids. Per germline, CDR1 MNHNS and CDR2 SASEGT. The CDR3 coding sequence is TGTGCCAGCAGTGGTACGGGGGAGGTTCAGCCCCAGCATTTT. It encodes CASSGTGEVQPQHF.

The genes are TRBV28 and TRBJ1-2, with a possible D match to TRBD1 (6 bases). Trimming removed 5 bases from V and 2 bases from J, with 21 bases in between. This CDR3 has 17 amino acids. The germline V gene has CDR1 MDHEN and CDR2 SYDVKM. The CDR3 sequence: CASSAPSDRSGNYGYTF. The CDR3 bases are TGTGCCAGCAGTGCCCCATCAGACAGGTCAGGGAACTATGGCTACACCTTC.

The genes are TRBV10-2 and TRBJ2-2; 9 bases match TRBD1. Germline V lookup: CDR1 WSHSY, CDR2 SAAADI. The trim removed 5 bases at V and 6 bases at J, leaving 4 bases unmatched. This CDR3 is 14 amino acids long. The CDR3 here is CASSPGTGSGELFF. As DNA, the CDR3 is TGCGCCAGCAGTCCCGGGACAGGGTCCGGGGAGCTGTTTTTT.

CDR3 sequence reads: CASSWDRVGTEAFF. DNA of the CDR3: TGTGCCAGCAGCTGGGACAGGGTGGGCACTGAAGCTTTCTTT. The genes are TRBV28 and TRBJ1-1, with TRBD1 matching 9 bases. The CDR3 is made up of 14 amino acids. Germline trimming cut 6 bases from V and 4 bases from J; bases unmatched to any gene: 6. CDR1 and CDR2 (germline): MDHEN, SYDVKM.

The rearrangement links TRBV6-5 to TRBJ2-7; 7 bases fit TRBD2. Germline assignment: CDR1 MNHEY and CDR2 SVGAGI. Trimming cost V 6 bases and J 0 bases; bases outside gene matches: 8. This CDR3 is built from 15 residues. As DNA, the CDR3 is TGTGCCAGCAGCGGGGAGCGGGGTAGCTCCTACGAGCAGTACTTC. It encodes CASSGERGSSYEQYF.

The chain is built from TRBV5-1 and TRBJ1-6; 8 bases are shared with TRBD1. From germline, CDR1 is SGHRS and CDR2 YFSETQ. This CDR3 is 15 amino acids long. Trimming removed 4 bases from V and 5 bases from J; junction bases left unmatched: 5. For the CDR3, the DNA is TGCGCCAGCAGCCTCCGACAGGGGAATAATTCACCCCTCCACTTT. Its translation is CASSLRQGNNSPLHF.

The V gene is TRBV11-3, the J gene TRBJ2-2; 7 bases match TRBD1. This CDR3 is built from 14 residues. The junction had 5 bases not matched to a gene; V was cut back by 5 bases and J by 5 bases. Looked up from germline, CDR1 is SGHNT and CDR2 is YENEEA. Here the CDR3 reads CASSPTGRTGELFF. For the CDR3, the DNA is TGTGCCAGCAGCCCGACAGGGAGAACCGGGGAGCTGTTTTTT.

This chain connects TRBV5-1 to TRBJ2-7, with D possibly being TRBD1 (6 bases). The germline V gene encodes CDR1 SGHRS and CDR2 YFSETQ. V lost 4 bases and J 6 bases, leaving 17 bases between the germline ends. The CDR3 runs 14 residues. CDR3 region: CASSPQQGPLEQYF. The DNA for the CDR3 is TGCGCCAGCAGCCCACAACAGGGACCCCTCGAGCAGTACTTC.